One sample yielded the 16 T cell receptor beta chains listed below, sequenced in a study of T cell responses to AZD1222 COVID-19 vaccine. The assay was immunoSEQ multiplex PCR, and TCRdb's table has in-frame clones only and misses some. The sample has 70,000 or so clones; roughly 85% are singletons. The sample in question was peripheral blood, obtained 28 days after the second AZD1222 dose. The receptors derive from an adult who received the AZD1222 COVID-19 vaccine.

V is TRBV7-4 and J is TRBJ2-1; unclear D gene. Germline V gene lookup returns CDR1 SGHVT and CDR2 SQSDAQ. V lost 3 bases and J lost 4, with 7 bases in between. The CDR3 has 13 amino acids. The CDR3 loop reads CASSFSSYNEQFF. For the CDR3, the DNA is TGTGCCAGCAGCTTCAGCAGTTACAATGAGCAGTTCTTC. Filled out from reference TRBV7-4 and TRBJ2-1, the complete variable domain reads GAGVSQSPRYKVAKRGRDVALRCDSISGHVTLYWYRQTLGQGSEVLTYSQSDAQRDKSGRPSGRFSAERPERSVSTLKIQRTEQGDSAVYLCASSFSSYNEQFFGPGTRLTVL.

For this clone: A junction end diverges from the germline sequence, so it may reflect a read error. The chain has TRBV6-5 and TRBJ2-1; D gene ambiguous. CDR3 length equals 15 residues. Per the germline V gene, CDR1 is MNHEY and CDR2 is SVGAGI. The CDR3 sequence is CASSYESGSFNEQFF. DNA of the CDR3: TGTGCCAGCAGTTACGAATCCGGGTCCTTCAATGAGCAGTTCTTC.

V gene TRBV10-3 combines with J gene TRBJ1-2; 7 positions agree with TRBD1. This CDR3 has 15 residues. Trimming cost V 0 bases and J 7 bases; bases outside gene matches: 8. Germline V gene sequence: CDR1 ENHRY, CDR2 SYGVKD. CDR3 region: CAISESEGGRFGYTF. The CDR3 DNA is TGTGCCATCAGTGAGTCGGAAGGGGGCAGGTTTGGCTACACCTTC.

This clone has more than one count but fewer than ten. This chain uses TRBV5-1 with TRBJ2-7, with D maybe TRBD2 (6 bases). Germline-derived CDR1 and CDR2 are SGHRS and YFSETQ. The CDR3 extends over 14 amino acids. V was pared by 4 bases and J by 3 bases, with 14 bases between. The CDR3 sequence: CASSPGLSGYEQYF. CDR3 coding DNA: TGCGCCAGCAGCCCGGGACTCTCTGGCTACGAGCAGTACTTC.

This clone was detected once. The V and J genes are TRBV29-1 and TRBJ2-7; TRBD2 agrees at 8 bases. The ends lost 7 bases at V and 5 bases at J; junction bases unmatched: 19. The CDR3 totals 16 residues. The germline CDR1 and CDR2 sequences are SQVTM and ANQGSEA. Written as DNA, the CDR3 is TGCAGCGCCTTCCTCGCGGGGGGCAGAAAAGGGGACGAGCAGTACTTC. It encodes CSAFLAGGRKGDEQYF.

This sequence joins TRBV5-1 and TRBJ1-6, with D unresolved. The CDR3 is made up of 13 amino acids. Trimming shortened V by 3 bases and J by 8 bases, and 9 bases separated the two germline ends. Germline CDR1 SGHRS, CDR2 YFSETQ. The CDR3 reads CASSSDFHSPLHF. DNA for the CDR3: TGCGCCAGCAGCTCGGACTTCCATTCACCCCTCCACTTT.

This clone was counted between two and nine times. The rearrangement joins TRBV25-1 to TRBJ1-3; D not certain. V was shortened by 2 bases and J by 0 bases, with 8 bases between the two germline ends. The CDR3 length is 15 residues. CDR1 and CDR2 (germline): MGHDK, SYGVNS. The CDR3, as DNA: TGTGCCAGCAGTGAAAGGGTCTTCTCTGGAAACACCATATATTTT. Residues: CASSERVFSGNTIYF. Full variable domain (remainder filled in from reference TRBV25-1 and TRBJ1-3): EADIYQTPRYLVIGTGKKITLECSQTMGHDKMYWYQQDPGMELHLIHYSYGVNSTEKGDLSSESTVSRIRTEHFPLTLESARPSHTSQYLCASSERVFSGNTIYFGEGSWLTVV.

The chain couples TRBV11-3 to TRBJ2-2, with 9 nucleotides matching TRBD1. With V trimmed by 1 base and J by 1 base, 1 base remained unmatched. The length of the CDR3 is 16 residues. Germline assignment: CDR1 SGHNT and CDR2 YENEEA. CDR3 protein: CASSLGGQGNTGELFF. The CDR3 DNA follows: TGTGCCAGCAGCTTAGGGGGACAGGGGAACACCGGGGAGCTGTTTTTT.

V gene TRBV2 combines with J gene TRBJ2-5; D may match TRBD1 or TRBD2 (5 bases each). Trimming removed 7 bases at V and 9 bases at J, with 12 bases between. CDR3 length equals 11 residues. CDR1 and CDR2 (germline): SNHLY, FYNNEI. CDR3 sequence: CASKGSWAQYF. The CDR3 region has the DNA TGTGCCAGCAAGGGGAGTTGGGCCCAGTACTTC.

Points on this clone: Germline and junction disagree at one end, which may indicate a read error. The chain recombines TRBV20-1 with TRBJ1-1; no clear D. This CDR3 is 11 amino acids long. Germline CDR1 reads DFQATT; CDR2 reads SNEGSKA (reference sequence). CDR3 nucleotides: TGCAGTGCCTCGACTCCGGCAGGTTCTTCCTTT. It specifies CSASTPAGSSF.

The CDR3 DNA reads TGTGCCAGCAGCTCAGCGGGGGCTGGCAATCAGCCCCAGCATTTT. Its translation: CASSSAGAGNQPQHF. The chain joins TRBV28 to TRBJ1-5; tentatively, D is TRBD1 (6 bases). Between the trimmed V and J ends, which lost 6 bases and 2 bases, there was a span of 14 bases. There are 15 residues in the CDR3. The germline V gene has CDR1 MDHEN and CDR2 SYDVKM.

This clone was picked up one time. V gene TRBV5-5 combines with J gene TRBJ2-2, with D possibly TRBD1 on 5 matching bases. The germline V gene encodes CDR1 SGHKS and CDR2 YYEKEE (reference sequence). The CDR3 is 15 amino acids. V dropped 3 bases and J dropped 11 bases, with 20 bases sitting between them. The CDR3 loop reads CASSWGAGPYSELFF. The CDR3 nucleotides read TGTGCCAGCAGCTGGGGCGCTGGGCCATACAGCGAGCTGTTTTTT. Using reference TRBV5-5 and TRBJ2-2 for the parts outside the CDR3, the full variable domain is DAGVTQSPTHLIKTRGQQVTLRCSPISGHKSVSWYQQVLGQGPQFIFQYYEKEERGRGNFPDRFSARQFPNYSSELNVNALLLGDSALYLCASSWGAGPYSELFFGEGSRLTVL.

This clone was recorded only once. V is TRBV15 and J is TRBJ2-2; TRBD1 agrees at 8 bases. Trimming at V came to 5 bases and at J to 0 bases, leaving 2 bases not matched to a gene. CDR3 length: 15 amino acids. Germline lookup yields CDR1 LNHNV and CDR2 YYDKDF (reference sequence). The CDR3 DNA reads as TGTGCCACCAGCCGGACAGGGTCGAACACCGGGGAGCTGTTTTTT. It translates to CATSRTGSNTGELFF.

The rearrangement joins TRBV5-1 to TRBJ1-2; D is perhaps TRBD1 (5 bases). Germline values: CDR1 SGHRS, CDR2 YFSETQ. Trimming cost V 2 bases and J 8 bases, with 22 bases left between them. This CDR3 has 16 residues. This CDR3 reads CASSLELRGGFGGYTF. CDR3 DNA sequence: TGCGCCAGCAGCTTAGAACTGCGGGGCGGATTTGGAGGCTACACCTTC. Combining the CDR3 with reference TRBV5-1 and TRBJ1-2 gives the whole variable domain KAGVTQTPRYLIKTRGQQVTLSCSPISGHRSVSWYQQTPGQGLQFLFEYFSETQRNKGNFPGRFSGRQFSNSRSEMNVSTLELGDSALYLCASSLELRGGFGGYTFGSGTRLTVV.

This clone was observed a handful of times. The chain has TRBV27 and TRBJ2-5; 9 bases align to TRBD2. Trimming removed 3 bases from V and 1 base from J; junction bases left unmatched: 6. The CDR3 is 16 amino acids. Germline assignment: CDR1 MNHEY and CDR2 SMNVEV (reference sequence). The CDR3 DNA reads TGTGCCAGCAGTTTCGGTTTGCGGGGGGGCCAAGAGACCCAGTACTTC. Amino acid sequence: CASSFGLRGGQETQYF.

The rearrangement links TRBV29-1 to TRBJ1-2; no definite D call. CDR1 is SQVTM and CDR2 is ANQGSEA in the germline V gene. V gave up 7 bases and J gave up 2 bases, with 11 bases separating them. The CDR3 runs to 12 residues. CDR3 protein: CSARVTNYGYTF. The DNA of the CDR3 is TGCAGCGCGAGGGTGACGAACTATGGCTACACCTTC.